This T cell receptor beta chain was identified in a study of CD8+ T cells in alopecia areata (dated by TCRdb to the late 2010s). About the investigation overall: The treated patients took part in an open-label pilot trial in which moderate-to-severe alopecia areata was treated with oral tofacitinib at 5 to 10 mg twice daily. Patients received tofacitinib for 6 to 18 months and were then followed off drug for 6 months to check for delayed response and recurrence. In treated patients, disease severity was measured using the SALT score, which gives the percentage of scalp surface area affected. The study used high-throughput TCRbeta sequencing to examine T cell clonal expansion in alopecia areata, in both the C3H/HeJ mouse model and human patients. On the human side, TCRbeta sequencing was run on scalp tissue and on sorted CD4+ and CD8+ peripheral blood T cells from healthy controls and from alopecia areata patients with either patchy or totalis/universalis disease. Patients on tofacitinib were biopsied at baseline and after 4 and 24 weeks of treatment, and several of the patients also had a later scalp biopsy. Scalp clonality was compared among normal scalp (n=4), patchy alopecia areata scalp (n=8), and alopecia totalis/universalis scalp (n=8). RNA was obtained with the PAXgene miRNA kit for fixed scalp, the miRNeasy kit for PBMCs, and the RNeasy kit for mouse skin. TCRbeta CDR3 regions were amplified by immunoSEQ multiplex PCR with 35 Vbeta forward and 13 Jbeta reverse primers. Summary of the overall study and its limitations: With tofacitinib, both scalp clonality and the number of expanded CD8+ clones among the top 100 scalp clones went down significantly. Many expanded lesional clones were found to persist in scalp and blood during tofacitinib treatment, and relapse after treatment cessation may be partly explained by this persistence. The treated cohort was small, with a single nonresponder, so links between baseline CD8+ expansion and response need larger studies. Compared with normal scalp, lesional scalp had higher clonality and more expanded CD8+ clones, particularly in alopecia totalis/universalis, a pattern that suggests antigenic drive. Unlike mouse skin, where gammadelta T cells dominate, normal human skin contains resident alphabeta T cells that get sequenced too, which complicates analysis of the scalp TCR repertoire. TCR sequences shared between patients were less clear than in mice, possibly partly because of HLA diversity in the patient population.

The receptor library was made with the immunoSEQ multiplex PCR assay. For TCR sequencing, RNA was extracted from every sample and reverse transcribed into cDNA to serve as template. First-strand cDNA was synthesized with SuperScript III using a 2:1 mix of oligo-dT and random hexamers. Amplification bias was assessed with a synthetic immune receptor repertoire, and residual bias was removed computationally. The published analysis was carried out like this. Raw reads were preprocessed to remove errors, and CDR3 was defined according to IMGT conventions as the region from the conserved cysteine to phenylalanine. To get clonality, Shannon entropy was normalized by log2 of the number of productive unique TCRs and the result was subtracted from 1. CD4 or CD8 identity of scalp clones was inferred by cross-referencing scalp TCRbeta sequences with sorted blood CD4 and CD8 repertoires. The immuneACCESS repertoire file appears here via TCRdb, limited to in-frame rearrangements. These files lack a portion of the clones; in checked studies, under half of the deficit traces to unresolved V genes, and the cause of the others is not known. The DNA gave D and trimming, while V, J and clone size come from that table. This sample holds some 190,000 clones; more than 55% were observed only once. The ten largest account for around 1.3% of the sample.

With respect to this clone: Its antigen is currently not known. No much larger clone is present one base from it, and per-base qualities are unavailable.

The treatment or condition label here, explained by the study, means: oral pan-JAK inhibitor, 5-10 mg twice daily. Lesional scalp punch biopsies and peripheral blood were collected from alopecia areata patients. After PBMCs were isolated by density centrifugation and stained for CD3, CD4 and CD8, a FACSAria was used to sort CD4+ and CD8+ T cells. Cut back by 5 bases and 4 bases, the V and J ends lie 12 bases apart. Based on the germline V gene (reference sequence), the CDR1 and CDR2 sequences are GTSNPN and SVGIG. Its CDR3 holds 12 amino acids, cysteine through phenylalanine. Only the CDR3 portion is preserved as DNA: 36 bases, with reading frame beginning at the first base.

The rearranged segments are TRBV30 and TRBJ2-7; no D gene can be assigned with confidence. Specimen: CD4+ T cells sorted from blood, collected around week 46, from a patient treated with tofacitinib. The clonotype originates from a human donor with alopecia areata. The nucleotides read TGTGCCTGGGGGCCGGGCAGTTACGAGCAGTACTTC. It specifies CAWGPGSYEQYF. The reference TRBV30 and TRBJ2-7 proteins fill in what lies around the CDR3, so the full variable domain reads SQTIHQWPATLVQPVGSPLSLECTVEGTSNPNLYWYRQAAGRGLQLLFYSVGIGQISSEVPQNLSASRPQDRQFILSSKKLLLSDSGFYLCAWGPGSYEQYFGPGTRLTVT.